The 11 T cell receptor beta chains below come from one sample, sequenced in a study of T-cell reconstitution after alpha-beta-depleted transplantation in children. Unique molecular identifiers were incorporated when the TCRbeta library was constructed. TCRdb re-called the PCR reads through MiXCR, storing one row per CDR3 protein. The sample holds over 100,000 distinct CDR3 sequences, approximately 10% seen once. This specimen consisted of PBMCs, obtained before TCRalphabeta/CD19-depleted stem cell transplant. The receptors were sampled from a boy younger than 10 with acute lymphoblastic leukemia, due to receive a stem cell transplant.

This clonotype showed up many times. The chain recombines TRBV12-3 or TRBV12-4 with TRBJ2-3, with TRBD2 as a possible D gene (6 bases). Trimming cost V 6 bases and J 4 bases, with 14 bases left between them. This CDR3 comprises 14 residues. CDR3 nucleotides: TGTGCCAGCAGGTGGAGGGGAAGGGCAGATACGCAGTATTTT. Translation: CASRWRGRADTQYF.

This clonotype was recorded a few times. The chain uses TRBV7-8 and TRBJ2-7; D is undetermined. Germline CDR1 is SGHVS and CDR2 is FQNEAQ. V was clipped by 5 bases and J by 6 bases, with 14 bases between them. This CDR3 has 13 residues. The CDR3 reads CASSPLRLGEQYF. As DNA, the CDR3 is TGTGCCAGCAGCCCCCTTAGGCTCGGCGAGCAGTACTTC.

The chain uses TRBV30 and TRBJ2-7; D possibly matches TRBD1 or TRBD2 (5 bases each). The V and J ends lost 3 bases and 9 bases respectively, with 12 bases between them. Germline CDR1 is GTSNPN and CDR2 is SVGIG (reference sequence). CDR3 length: 11 amino acids. CDR3 region: CAWSMGVPQYF. As DNA, the CDR3 is TGTGCCTGGAGCATGGGGGTACCGCAGTACTTC.

This clonotype was seen at least ten times. The chain links TRBV2 to TRBJ2-2; unclear D gene. The V end was cut by 2 bases, the J end by 8 bases, with 15 bases between. The CDR3 length is 15 residues. The germline gives CDR1 SNHLY, CDR2 FYNNEI. The DNA of the CDR3 is TGTGCCAGCAGTGAACAAACGGTGTCGGGTGGGGAGCTGTTTTTT. This encodes CASSEQTVSGGELFF.

This clonotype was seen many times. The chain joins TRBV7-6 to TRBJ2-3; D is possibly TRBD2 (5 bases). Germline CDR1 is SGHVS and CDR2 is FNYEAQ. With 5 bases removed from V and 1 base from J, the gap between germline ends came to 10 bases. The CDR3 covers 14 residues. For the CDR3, the DNA is TGTGCCAGCAGCCTAAGGACTGGCACAGATACGCAGTATTTT. Residues: CASSLRTGTDTQYF.

The chain links TRBV3-1 to TRBJ2-7; TRBD1 or TRBD2 may be the D gene (5 bases each). Germline values: CDR1 LGHDT, CDR2 YNNKEL (reference sequence). Trimming took 4 bases from V and 6 from J, leaving 19 bases between them. This CDR3 comprises 15 residues. In DNA, the CDR3 is TGTGCCAGCAGCCTACTCCTCGGGACCCCACGCGAGCAGTACTTC. Translation gives CASSLLLGTPREQYF.

This clonotype showed up many times. The chain uses TRBV12-3 or TRBV12-4 and TRBJ1-6; 7 bases map to TRBD1. This CDR3 region has 14 residues. V lost 4 bases, J lost 6 bases, and 3 bases stayed unmatched. As DNA, the CDR3 is TGTGCCAGCAGTTCTGGACAGGTTAATTCACCCCTCCACTTT. Residues: CASSSGQVNSPLHF.

The gene calls are TRBV20-1 and TRBJ2-3, with 10 bases fitting TRBD2. V trimming: 2 bases; J trimming: 3 bases; junction bases outside the gene matches: 2. This CDR3 is 14 amino acids long. Per germline, CDR1 DFQATT and CDR2 SNEGSKA (reference sequence). DNA of the CDR3: TGCAGTGCTAGAATAGCGGGAGGAACAGATACGCAGTATTTT. Translated: CSARIAGGTDTQYF.

The V gene is TRBV7-8, the J gene TRBJ2-2, with D possibly TRBD2 on 5 matching bases. The germline V gene encodes CDR1 SGHVS and CDR2 FQNEAQ. The CDR3 runs 13 residues. V lost 5 bases and J 6 bases, leaving 10 bases between the germline ends. In nucleotides, the CDR3 is TGTGCCAGCAGCCGCGCACTAGCCGGGGAGCTGTTTTTT. As protein: CASSRALAGELFF. The whole variable domain, filled in from reference TRBV7-8 and TRBJ2-2, reads GAGVSQSPRYKVAKRGQDVALRCDPISGHVSLFWYQQALGQGPEFLTYFQNEAQLDKSGLPSDRFFAERPEGSVSTLKIQRTQQEDSAVYLCASSRALAGELFFGEGSRLTVL.

The chain combines TRBV3-1 with TRBJ2-5; 11 bases fit TRBD2. Germline V lookup: CDR1 LGHDT, CDR2 YNNKEL (reference sequence). This CDR3 spans 18 amino acids. V dropped 0 bases and J dropped 4; count of bases not matched to a gene: 10. This CDR3 reads CASSQDRTSGSIGETQYF. CDR3 in DNA: TGTGCCAGCAGCCAAGATAGAACTAGCGGGAGTATAGGAGAGACCCAGTACTTC.

This clonotype has only a few counts. The rearrangement uses TRBV20-1 and TRBJ2-7; D remains unclear. Trimming removed 5 bases from V and 2 bases from J, with 25 bases in between. The CDR3 is 17 amino acids. Germline loops: CDR1 DFQATT, CDR2 SNEGSKA (reference sequence). CDR3 coding DNA: TGCAGTGCTCACGGCATGGTCTCTTCGAGCGAGCCCTACGAGCAGTACTTC. Translation gives CSAHGMVSSSEPYEQYF.